A single sample is the source of the 20 T cell receptor beta chains below, sequenced in a study of blood T cell repertoires in COVID-19 (dated by TCRdb to 2019 to 2021). Library creation used the immunoSEQ multiplex PCR assay. TCRdb retrieved this table from immuneACCESS and kept in-frame rearrangements only. Not all clones are present; in checked studies, unresolved V genes account for under half, and no reason is known for the remainder. In all, the sample holds about 130,000 clones, and approximately 84% of those were seen once. The ten most abundant clones make up roughly 12% of the sample. Sequencing input: peripheral blood. These receptors were obtained from a human donor in a cohort sampled during active COVID-19.

V is TRBV4-1 and J is TRBJ2-5; D is unclear. V dropped 4 bases and J dropped 4 bases, with 19 bases sitting between them. Germline V gene data show CDR1 as MGHRA and CDR2 as YSYEKL. This CDR3 contains 16 residues. CDR3 DNA sequence: TGCGCCAGCAGCCCCCACCCGGAGCTGGTGGGAGAGACCCAGTACTTC. Its translation: CASSPHPELVGETQYF.

This clone has just a few counts. The chain is built from TRBV7-9 and TRBJ2-1, with TRBD2 identical over 11 bases. CDR3 length: 15 residues. V trimming: 4 bases; J trimming: 10 bases; junction bases outside the gene matches: 9. Germline V lookup: CDR1 SEHNR, CDR2 FQNEAQ (reference sequence). CDR3 nucleotide sequence: TGTGCCAGCAGCTCCGAAACAACTAGCGGGGGCGAGCAGTTCTTC. This gives the protein CASSSETTSGGEQFF.

The chain joins TRBV5-1 to TRBJ1-3, with 9 bases identical to TRBD1. The CDR3 totals 15 residues. Per germline, CDR1 SGHRS and CDR2 YFSETQ. V gave up 4 bases and J gave up 3 bases; unmatched junction bases: 5. CDR3 in DNA: TGCGCCAGCAGCACGGGACAGGGCAGTGGAAACACCATATATTTT. It translates to CASSTGQGSGNTIYF.

The chain links TRBV16 to TRBJ1-4; D gene unclear. The CDR3 extends over 15 amino acids. V gave up 2 bases and J gave up 2 bases, with 9 bases separating them. Germline-derived CDR1 and CDR2 are KGHSY and FQNENV. The CDR3 coding sequence is TGTGCCAGCAGCCAAGTTGGAGTTACTAATGAAAAACTGTTTTTT. Its protein product is CASSQVGVTNEKLFF.

The CDR3 DNA reads TGTGCCATCAGTGAGTCTCTAGCGGGACCCAACAATGAGCAGTTCTTC. This translates into CAISESLAGPNNEQFF. The chain combines TRBV10-3 with TRBJ2-1, with TRBD2 matching 9 bases. From germline, CDR1 is ENHRY and CDR2 SYGVKD. J gave up 5 bases and V 0 bases, and 5 bases lay outside the gene matches. CDR3 length: 16 amino acids.

The genes are TRBV2 and TRBJ1-1; D may be TRBD1 (6 bases). The CDR3 length is 15 residues. V was shortened by 5 bases and J by 0 bases, with 13 bases between the two germline ends. The V gene's germline CDR1 is SNHLY and CDR2 FYNNEI. CDR3: CASSPEGGMNTEAFF. CDR3 nucleotides: TGTGCCAGCAGTCCTGAAGGGGGAATGAACACTGAAGCTTTCTTT.

The chain recombines TRBV4-1 with TRBJ2-7, with D maybe TRBD2 (6 bases). V gave up 1 base and J gave up 3 bases, with 13 bases separating them. There are 15 residues in the CDR3. In germline, CDR1 is MGHRA, CDR2 YSYEKL. CDR3 loop: CASSQASASVYEQYF. The CDR3, as DNA: TGCGCCAGCAGCCAAGCGTCCGCTAGCGTCTACGAGCAGTACTTC.

This chain connects TRBV6-5 to TRBJ2-1; the match to TRBD1 covers 9 bases. The CDR3 runs 13 residues. From germline, CDR1 is MNHEY and CDR2 SVGAGI. The V segment lost 6 bases and the J segment 4 bases; nucleotides outside the gene matches: 1. The CDR3 bases are TGTGCCAGCAGGGGGACAGGGTACAATGAGCAGTTCTTC. Translated: CASRGTGYNEQFF.

The chain recombines TRBV3-1 (or the pseudogene TRBV3-2) with TRBJ2-3; D unresolved. Trimming removed 0 bases at V and 2 bases at J, with 6 bases between. Germline-derived CDR1 and CDR2 are LGHDT and YNNKEL (reference sequence). This CDR3 region has 14 residues. The DNA for the CDR3 is TGTGCCAGCAGCCAAGATACTAACACAGATACGCAGTATTTT. This gives the protein CASSQDTNTDTQYF.

The rearrangement uses TRBV11-2 and TRBJ1-1; D possibly corresponds to TRBD1 (6 bases). Trimming stripped 3 bases from V and 4 bases from J, with 9 bases between. Germline V CDR1 and CDR2: SGHAT, FQNNGV. CDR3 length: 13 amino acids. CDR3 in DNA: TGTGCCAGCAGCTTCCAGGACAGCACTGAAGCTTTCTTT. Its translation: CASSFQDSTEAFF.

This chain connects TRBV10-1 to TRBJ2-3; 13 positions agree with TRBD2. The CDR3 is made up of 17 amino acids. V dropped 5 bases and J dropped 2; count of bases not matched to a gene: 7. The V gene's germline CDR1 is WNHNN and CDR2 SYGVQD (reference sequence). CDR3 in amino acids: CASSHRTSGGHTDTQYF. The CDR3 region has the DNA TGCGCCAGCAGTCATAGGACTAGCGGGGGACACACAGATACGCAGTATTTT.

The gene calls are TRBV9 and TRBJ2-5; TRBD2 aligns across 9 bases. This CDR3 is built from 18 residues. Germline trimming cut 2 bases from V and 0 bases from J; bases unmatched to any gene: 11. Germline V gives CDR1 SGDLS, CDR2 YYNGEE. The CDR3 nucleotides read TGTGCCAGCAGCGTTGTCGGTAGCGGGGGAGGGTACCAAGAGACCCAGTACTTC. Its protein product is CASSVVGSGGGYQETQYF.

The CDR3 region is CASSIGQPSYGYTF. The CDR3, as DNA: TGTGCCAGCAGCATCGGACAGCCCTCCTATGGCTACACCTTC. The V and J genes are TRBV7-9 and TRBJ1-2, with D possibly matching TRBD1 (6 bases). The ends were cut back, 5 bases at V and 4 bases at J, with 14 bases in the middle. The CDR3 has 14 residues. CDR1 and CDR2 (germline): SEHNR, FQNEAQ (reference sequence).

This clone was seen ten or more times. The rearrangement uses TRBV19 and TRBJ1-3; D might be TRBD1 (5 bases). CDR3 length: 14 amino acids. V was cut by 9 bases and J by 0 bases, with 12 bases left in between. Germline V gene data show CDR1 as LNHDA and CDR2 as SQIVND (reference sequence). The CDR3 reads CASQQDHSGNTIYF. CDR3 sequence (DNA): TGTGCCAGCCAACAGGACCACTCTGGAAACACCATATATTTT.

J is TRBJ1-1 and V is TRBV9; TRBD1 might be the D (5 bases). CDR1 and CDR2 (germline): SGDLS, YYNGEE. V shed 3 bases and J shed 0 bases, with 12 bases lying between them. This CDR3 is built from 15 residues. CDR3 DNA sequence: TGTGCCAGCAGCGAACAACCGGACATGAACACTGAAGCTTTCTTT. This gives the protein CASSEQPDMNTEAFF.

The chain employs TRBV27 and TRBJ2-1; 10 nucleotides agree with TRBD2. CDR1 MNHEY and CDR2 SMNVEV come from the germline V gene (reference sequence). The CDR3 totals 13 residues. Losses at the gene ends were 7 bases for V and 7 bases for J; bases not matched to a gene: 4. CDR3 sequence: CASTIAGGNEQFF. CDR3 coding DNA: TGTGCCAGCACAATAGCGGGGGGTAATGAGCAGTTCTTC.

The gene calls are TRBV19 and TRBJ1-2, with unresolved D. Trimming removed 7 bases from V and 5 bases from J, with 17 bases in between. The CDR3 has 14 residues. Germline CDR1 reads LNHDA; CDR2 reads SQIVND (reference sequence). CDR3 amino acids: CASTPARTPYGYTF. DNA for the CDR3: TGTGCCAGTACCCCGGCCAGGACTCCTTATGGCTACACCTTC.

The V and J genes are TRBV27 and TRBJ1-2; 7 positions match TRBD1. Germline V gene data show CDR1 as MNHEY and CDR2 as SMNVEV (reference sequence). CDR3 length: 15 amino acids. After removal of 6 bases from V and 3 bases from J, the junction contained 10 bases not matched to a gene. The CDR3 region is CASSLLQGLDYGYTF. CDR3 nucleotides: TGTGCCAGCAGCCTCCTACAGGGGCTCGACTATGGCTACACCTTC.

The chain couples TRBV19 to TRBJ2-3; possible D gene TRBD2, 5 bases. The CDR3 is 16 residues long. Trimming took off 4 bases at V and 0 bases at J, with 14 bases between the two ends. CDR1 and CDR2 from the germline V gene are LNHDA and SQIVND (reference sequence). The CDR3 sequence: CASSTTGSSSTDTQYF. DNA for the CDR3: TGTGCCAGTAGTACCACGGGGTCTTCTAGCACAGATACGCAGTATTTT. Using reference TRBV19 and TRBJ2-3 for the parts outside the CDR3, the full variable domain is DGGITQSPKYLFRKEGQNVTLSCEQNLNHDAMYWYRQDPGQGLRLIYYSQIVNDFQKGDIAEGYSVSREKKESFPLTVTSAQKNPTAFYLCASSTTGSSSTDTQYFGPGTRLTVL.

The chain has TRBV19 and TRBJ2-6, with 7 bases matching TRBD1. The germline gives CDR1 LNHDA, CDR2 SQIVND (reference sequence). The CDR3 has 15 residues. J gave up 9 bases and V 10 bases, and 15 bases lay outside the gene matches. The chain's CDR3 is CATRPPDRAVNVLTF. The CDR3 nucleotides read TGTGCCACCCGCCCCCCCGACAGGGCGGTCAACGTCCTGACTTTC.